This note documents a single TCR beta chain sequence. Its antigen is unidentified. The data were taken from a study of T cells after yellow fever vaccination. On the study more broadly: Fractions of limited cellularity were prepared by means of SMART-Seq v4 Ultra Low Input. General study findings and limits: Most primary-vaccination clones recurred post-booster (under 98% CD4, around 86% CD8).

Template switching by 5'RACE produced TCR cDNA, adding a universal primer site and UMIs. TCRdb fed the 5' RACE reads into MiXCR, producing one record per CDR3 protein. The sample yields about 340,000 distinct CDR3 sequences, around 13% seen once. The CDR3 extends over 13 amino acids. Trimming left V 7 bases short and J 6 bases short, with 14 bases between. Germline V gene lookup returns CDR1 SGDLS and CDR2 YYNGEE. Specimen: CD4+ T cells sorted from PBMCs, collected 15 days after the yellow fever booster vaccination. V is TRBV9 and J is TRBJ2-1, with D perhaps matching TRBD2 (5 bases). This receptor was identified in a man younger than 35 who received the YFV17D yellow fever vaccine. CDR3 in amino acids: CASGFRELNEQFF. CDR3 nucleotides: TGTGCCAGCGGATTCCGGGAACTCAATGAGCAGTTCTTC. Complete variable domain (other parts from reference TRBV9 and TRBJ2-1): DSGVTQTPKHLITATGQRVTLRCSPRSGDLSVYWYQQSLDQGLQFLIQYYNGEERAKGNILERFSAQQFPDLHSELNLSSLELGDSALYFCASGFRELNEQFFGPGTRLTVL.